The clone carrying this T cell receptor (beta chain) was counted ten times or more. The record originates from a study of metastatic and nonmetastatic thyroid tumors. Study-level information: Repertoire comparison spanned blood and tumor or nodule tissue of malignant and benign thyroid patients.

Thyroid surgery was preceded by no treatment in any patient. TCRdb re-clonotyped the PCR reads via MiXCR. The table lists about 25,000 clones, 20% to 25% of them singletons. The origin of this receptor is a male donor with papillary thyroid cancer or a benign thyroid nodule (not recorded which). Some clones in this sample may be carry-over from other donors' samples. The material sequenced was blood.

CDR3 coding DNA: TGTGCCAGCAGCTTAGAGGGTTGGAATAATTCACCCCTCCACTTT. Residues: CASSLEGWNNSPLHF. The chain carries TRBV7-2 and TRBJ1-6; D remains unclear. The CDR3 covers 15 residues. The ends were cut back, 1 base at V and 5 bases at J, with 9 bases in the middle. Germline V CDR1 and CDR2: SGHTA, FQGNSA.